This entry features one T cell receptor beta chain sequence. This entry belongs to a study of preoperative IRX-2 immunotherapy in early breast cancer. Treatment reported: preoperative locoregional IRX-2 cytokine immunotherapy. This phase Ib study tested locoregional IRX-2 cytokine immunotherapy given before surgery. The CDR3 consists of 14 residues. Germline V gene lookup returns CDR1 SGHRS and CDR2 YFSETQ. After removal of 5 bases from V and 6 bases from J, the junction contained 9 bases not matched to a gene. Sequenced by immunoSEQ multiplex PCR; TCRdb stores in-frame clones only, minus some. The top ten clones hold 1.6% of a sample with approximately 30,000 clones, about 90% of them seen once.

The specimen was tumor tissue, collected after IRX-2 immunotherapy. This receptor was identified in a human donor with breast cancer. This chain connects TRBV5-1 to TRBJ1-2; 8 bases match TRBD1. The CDR3 DNA reads TGCGCCAGCAGTACTGACAGGGGATTAAATGGCTACACCTTC. Translated, it gives CASSTDRGLNGYTF.